These 3 T cell receptor beta chains originate from one sample sequenced in a study of T cells in tuberculosis. Here immunoSEQ multiplex PCR was the method, and the copy in TCRdb shows in-frame clones only, minus some. The sample shows fewer than 35,000 clones, around 95% of them seen only once. The source material was PBMCs. The origin of the receptors is a donor between 10 and 35 years old with latent tuberculosis or without tuberculosis infection.

The chain joins TRBV19 to TRBJ2-1, with 7 bases that match TRBD2. CDR3 length equals 15 residues. V lost 4 bases to trimming and J lost 7 bases; unmatched junction nucleotides: 10. The germline V gene encodes CDR1 LNHDA and CDR2 SQIVND (reference sequence). The CDR3 DNA reads as TGTGCCAGTAGTAGTTGGGAGGGCTCGTATAATGAGCAGTTCTTC. As protein: CASSSWEGSYNEQFF.

The chain uses TRBV11-2 and TRBJ1-1; possible D gene TRBD1, 5 bases. CDR3 size: 14 residues. The V and J ends lost 3 bases and 4 bases respectively, with 12 bases between them. CDR1 is SGHAT, CDR2 FQNNGV, per germline. The CDR3 spells CASSFTGVGTEAFF. As DNA, the CDR3 is TGTGCCAGCAGCTTTACGGGGGTAGGCACTGAAGCTTTCTTT.

As for this clone: At one boundary the junction diverges from the germline segment, which might be a read error. This chain joins TRBV25-1 and TRBJ2-3; D ambiguous. The CDR3 has 12 residues. Germline V gene lookup returns CDR1 MGHDK and CDR2 SYGVNS. CDR3 DNA sequence: TGTGCCAGCAGTGAGAGCACGGATACGCAGTATTTT. Amino acid sequence: CASSESTDTQYF. The whole variable domain, filled in from reference TRBV25-1 and TRBJ2-3, reads EADIYQTPRYLVIGTGKKITLECSQTMGHDKMYWYQQDPGMELHLIHYSYGVNSTEKGDLSSESTVSRIRTEHFPLTLESARPSHTSQYLCASSESTDTQYFGPGTRLTVL.